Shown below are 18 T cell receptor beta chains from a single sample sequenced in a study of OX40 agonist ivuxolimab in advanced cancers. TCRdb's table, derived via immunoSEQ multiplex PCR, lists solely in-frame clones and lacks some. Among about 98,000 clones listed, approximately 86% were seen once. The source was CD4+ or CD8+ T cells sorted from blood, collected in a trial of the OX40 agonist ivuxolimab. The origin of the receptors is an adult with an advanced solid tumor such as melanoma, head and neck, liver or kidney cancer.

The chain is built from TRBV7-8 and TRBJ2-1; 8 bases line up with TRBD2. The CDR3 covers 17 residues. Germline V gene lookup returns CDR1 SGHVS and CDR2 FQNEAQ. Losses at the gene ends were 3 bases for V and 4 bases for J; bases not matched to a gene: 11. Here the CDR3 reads CASSLGGAGGLYNEQFF. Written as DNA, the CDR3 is TGTGCCAGCAGCTTGGGGGGGGCGGGAGGATTATACAATGAGCAGTTCTTC.

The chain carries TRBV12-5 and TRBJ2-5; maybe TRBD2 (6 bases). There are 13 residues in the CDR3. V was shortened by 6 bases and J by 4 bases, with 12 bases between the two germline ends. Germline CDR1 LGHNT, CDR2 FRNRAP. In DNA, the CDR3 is TGTGCTAGTGGCCCGGGGGATTCAGAGACCCAGTACTTC. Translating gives CASGPGDSETQYF. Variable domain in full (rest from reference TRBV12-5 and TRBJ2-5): DARVTQTPRHKVTEMGQEVTMRCQPILGHNTVFWYRQTMMQGLELLAYFRNRAPLDDSGMPKDRFSAEMPDATLATLKIQPSEPRDSAVYFCASGPGDSETQYFGPGTRLLVL.

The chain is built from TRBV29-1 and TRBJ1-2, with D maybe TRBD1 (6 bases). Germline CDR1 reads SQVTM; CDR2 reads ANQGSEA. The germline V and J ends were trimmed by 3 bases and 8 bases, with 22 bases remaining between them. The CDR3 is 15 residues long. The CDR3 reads CSVENGQTPLRGYTF. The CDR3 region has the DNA TGCAGCGTTGAGAACGGACAGACCCCCTTGCGAGGCTACACCTTC. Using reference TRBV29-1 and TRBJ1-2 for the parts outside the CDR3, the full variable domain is SAVISQKPSRDICQRGTSLTIQCQVDSQVTMMFWYRQQPGQSLTLIATANQGSEATYESGFVIDKFPISRPNLTFSTLTVSNMSPEDSSIYLCSVENGQTPLRGYTFGSGTRLTVV.

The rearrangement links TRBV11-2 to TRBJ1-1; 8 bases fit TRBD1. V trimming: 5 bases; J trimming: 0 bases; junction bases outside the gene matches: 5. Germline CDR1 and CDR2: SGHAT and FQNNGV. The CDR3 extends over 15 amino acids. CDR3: CASSKRTGMNTEAFF. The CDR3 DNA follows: TGTGCCAGCAGCAAGCGGACAGGGATGAACACTGAAGCTTTCTTT.

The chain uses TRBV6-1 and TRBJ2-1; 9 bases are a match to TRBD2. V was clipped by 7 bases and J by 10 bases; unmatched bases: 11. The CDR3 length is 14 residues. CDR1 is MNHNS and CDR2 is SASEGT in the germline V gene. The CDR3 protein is CASTPAGGRGEQFF. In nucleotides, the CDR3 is TGTGCCAGCACTCCAGCGGGAGGCCGGGGGGAGCAGTTCTTC.

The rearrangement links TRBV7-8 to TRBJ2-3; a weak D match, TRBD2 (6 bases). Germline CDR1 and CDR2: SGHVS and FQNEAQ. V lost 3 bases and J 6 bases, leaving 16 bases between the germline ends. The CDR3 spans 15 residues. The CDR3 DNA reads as TGTGCCAGCAGCTTCAGGCGGGATCTATTGGATACGCAGTATTTT. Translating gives CASSFRRDLLDTQYF.

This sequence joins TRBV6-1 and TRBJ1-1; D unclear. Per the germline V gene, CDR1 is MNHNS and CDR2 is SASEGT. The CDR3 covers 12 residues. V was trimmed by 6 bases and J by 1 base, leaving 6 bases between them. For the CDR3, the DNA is TGTGCCAGCAGACAAGCGAACACTGAAGCTTTCTTT. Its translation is CASRQANTEAFF.

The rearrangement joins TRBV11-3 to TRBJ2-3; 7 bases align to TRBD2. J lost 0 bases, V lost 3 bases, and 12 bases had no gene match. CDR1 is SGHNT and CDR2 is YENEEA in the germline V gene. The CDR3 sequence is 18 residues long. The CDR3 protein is CASSFPKTSETSTDTQYF. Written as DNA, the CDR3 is TGTGCCAGCAGCTTTCCCAAAACTAGCGAGACCAGCACAGATACGCAGTATTTT.

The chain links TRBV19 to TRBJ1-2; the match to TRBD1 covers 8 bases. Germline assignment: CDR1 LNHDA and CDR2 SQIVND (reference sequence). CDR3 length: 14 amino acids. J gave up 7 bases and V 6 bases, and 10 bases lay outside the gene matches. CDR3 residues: CASSRTGPLIGYTF. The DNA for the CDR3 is TGTGCCAGTAGCCGGACAGGGCCCCTAATTGGCTACACCTTC.

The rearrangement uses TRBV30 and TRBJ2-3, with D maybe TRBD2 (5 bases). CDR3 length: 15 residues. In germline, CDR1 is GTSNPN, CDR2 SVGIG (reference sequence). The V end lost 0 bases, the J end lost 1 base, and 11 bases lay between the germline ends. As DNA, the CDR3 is TGTGCCTGGAGTGTAAAACTAGGTGGCACAGATACGCAGTATTTT. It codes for CAWSVKLGGTDTQYF.

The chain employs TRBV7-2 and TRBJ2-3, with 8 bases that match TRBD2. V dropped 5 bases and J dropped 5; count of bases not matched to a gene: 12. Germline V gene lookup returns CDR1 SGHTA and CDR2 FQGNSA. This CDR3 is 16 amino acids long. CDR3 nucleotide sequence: TGTGCCAGCAGCCTCATCGGGATAGCGGGACTAGATACGCAGTATTTT. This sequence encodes CASSLIGIAGLDTQYF. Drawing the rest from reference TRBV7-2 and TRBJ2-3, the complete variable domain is GAGVSQSPSNKVTEKGKDVELRCDPISGHTALYWYRQSLGQGLEFLIYFQGNSAPDKSGLPSDRFSAERTGGSVSTLTIQRTQQEDSAVYLCASSLIGIAGLDTQYFGPGTRLTVL.

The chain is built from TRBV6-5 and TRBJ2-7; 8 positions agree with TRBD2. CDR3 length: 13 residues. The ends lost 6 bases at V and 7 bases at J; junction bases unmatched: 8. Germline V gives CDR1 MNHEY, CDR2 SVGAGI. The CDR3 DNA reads TGTGCCAGCAGAATTGGACTAGCTGGTGAGCAGTACGTC. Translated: CASRIGLAGEQYV.

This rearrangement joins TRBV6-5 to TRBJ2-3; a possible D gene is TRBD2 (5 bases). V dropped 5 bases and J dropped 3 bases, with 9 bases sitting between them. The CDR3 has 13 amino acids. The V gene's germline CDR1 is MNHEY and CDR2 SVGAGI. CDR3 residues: CASSKPGTDTQYF. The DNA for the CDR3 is TGTGCCAGCAGTAAACCGGGAACAGATACGCAGTATTTT.

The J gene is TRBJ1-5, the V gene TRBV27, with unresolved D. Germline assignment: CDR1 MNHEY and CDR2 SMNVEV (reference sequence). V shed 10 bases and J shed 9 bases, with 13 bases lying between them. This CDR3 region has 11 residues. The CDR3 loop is CATGPQAPQHF. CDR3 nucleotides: TGTGCCACCGGGCCCCAGGCGCCCCAGCATTTT.

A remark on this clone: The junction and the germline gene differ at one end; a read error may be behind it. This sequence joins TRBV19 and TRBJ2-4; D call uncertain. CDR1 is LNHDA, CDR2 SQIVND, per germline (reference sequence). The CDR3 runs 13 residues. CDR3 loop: CASSIGVGVQVGF. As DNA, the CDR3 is TGTGCCAGTAGTATTGGGGTCGGTGTTCAGGTGGGCTTC.

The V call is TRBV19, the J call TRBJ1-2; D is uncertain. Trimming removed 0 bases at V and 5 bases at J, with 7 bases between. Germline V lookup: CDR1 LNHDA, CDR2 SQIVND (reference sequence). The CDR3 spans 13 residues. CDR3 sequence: CASSIDSLYGYTF. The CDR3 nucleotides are TGTGCCAGTAGTATAGACAGTCTTTATGGCTACACCTTC.

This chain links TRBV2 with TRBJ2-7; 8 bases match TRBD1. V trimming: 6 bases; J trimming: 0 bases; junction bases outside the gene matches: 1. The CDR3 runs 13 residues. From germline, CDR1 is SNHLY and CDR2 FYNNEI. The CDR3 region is CASRGQASYEQYF. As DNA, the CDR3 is TGTGCCAGCAGGGGACAGGCCTCCTACGAGCAGTACTTC.

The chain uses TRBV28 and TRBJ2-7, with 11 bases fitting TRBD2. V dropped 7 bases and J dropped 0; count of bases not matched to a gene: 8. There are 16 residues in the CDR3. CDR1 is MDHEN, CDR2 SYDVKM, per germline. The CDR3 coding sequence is TGTGCCAGCAATCCCCTCGGACTAGCGGGCTCCTACGAGCAGTACTTC. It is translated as CASNPLGLAGSYEQYF. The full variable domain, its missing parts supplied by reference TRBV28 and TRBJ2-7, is DVKVTQSSRYLVKRTGEKVFLECVQDMDHENMFWYRQDPGLGLRLIYFSYDVKMKEKGDIPEGYSVSREKKERFSLILESASTNQTSMYLCASNPLGLAGSYEQYFGPGTRLTVT.